A single T cell receptor beta chain is shown here with its context. Recovered status in Cohort 3 required two negative PCRs, clearance, or symptom resolution. Generated by immunoSEQ multiplex PCR, the TCRdb table keeps only in-frame clones and is missing some. The sample includes about 220,000 clones, about four fifths of them seen just once. Germline loops: CDR1 SGHTA, CDR2 FQGTGA. The CDR3 extends over 15 amino acids. Trimming at V came to 2 bases and at J to 8 bases, leaving 8 bases not matched to a gene. The sample comes from a study of blood T cell repertoires in COVID-19. V and J are TRBV7-3 and TRBJ2-2; TRBD1 aligns across 7 bases. The origin of this receptor is a woman aged 55-69 years who had recovered from COVID-19. The sequenced material came from PBMCs or T cells enriched from blood (not recorded which). The CDR3: CASSLAGTASGELFF. CDR3 DNA: TGTGCCAGCAGCTTAGCCGGGACAGCATCTGGGGAGCTGTTTTTT.